Listed below are T cell receptor beta chains from one sample, sequenced in a study. A single record per CDR3 protein comes from TCRdb applying MiXCR to the RT-PCR reads. The table shows about 700,000 distinct CDR3 sequences, with approximately 14% occurring only once. The sequenced sample was memory CD4+ T cells from blood. These receptor sequences come from a female donor in good health, serving as a healthy control. CDR3s include the opening cysteine and the closing phenylalanine or tryptophan. The D gene is left open where the match is weak. A clone size is listed for some rows: how often the clone was seen (once, few, many), or a class if it is expanded.

D gene: TRBD1
J gene: TRBJ1-1
clone size: few
V gene: TRBV7-6
CDR3 protein: CASSLPGQGSTEAFF
CDR3 DNA: TGTGCCAGCAGCCTACCTGGACAGGGGAGCACTGAAGCTTTCTTT

D gene: TRBD2
J gene: TRBJ2-1
clone size: many
V gene: TRBV27
CDR3 protein: CASSIGTRSYNEQFF
CDR3 DNA: TGTGCCAGCAGTATCGGGACTAGATCCTACAATGAGCAGTTCTTC

D gene: TRBD2
J gene: TRBJ2-1
clone size: few
V gene: TRBV7-9
CDR3 protein: CASSPVAGYYNEQFF
CDR3 DNA: TGTGCCAGCAGCCCGGTAGCGGGCTATTACAATGAGCAGTTCTTC

D gene: TRBD1
J gene: TRBJ1-1
clone size: few
V gene: TRBV20-1
CDR3 protein: CSARGGQGWVEAFF
CDR3 DNA: TGCAGTGCTAGGGGGGGACAGGGGTGGGTTGAAGCTTTCTTT

D gene: -
J gene: TRBJ1-2
clone size: -
V gene: TRBV5-1
CDR3 protein: CASSLDGTAQRYGYTF
CDR3 DNA: TGCGCCAGCAGCTTGGATGGGACCGCCCAGAGGTATGGCTACACCTTC

D gene: -
J gene: TRBJ1-6
clone size: few
V gene: TRBV4-1
CDR3 protein: CASSQDTGTPLHF
CDR3 DNA: TGCGCCAGCAGCCAAGATACGGGGACACCCCTCCACTTT

D gene: TRBD2
J gene: TRBJ2-3
clone size: -
V gene: TRBV2
CDR3 protein: CANSRGGLDTQYF
CDR3 DNA: TGTGCCAACTCCCGGGGGGGCCTGGATACGCAGTATTTT

D gene: -
J gene: TRBJ1-2
clone size: -
V gene: TRBV24-1
CDR3 protein: CATSDWRGNYGYTF
CDR3 DNA: TGTGCCACCAGTGATTGGCGGGGTAACTATGGCTACACCTTC

D gene: -
J gene: TRBJ2-1
clone size: -
V gene: TRBV24-1
CDR3 protein: CATSDPPNNEQFF
CDR3 DNA: TGTGCCACCAGTGACCCCCCGAACAATGAGCAGTTCTTC

D gene: -
J gene: TRBJ2-7
clone size: -
V gene: TRBV24-1
CDR3 protein: CATSDLMTASEQYF
CDR3 DNA: TGTGCCACCAGTGATTTAATGACAGCCTCCGAGCAGTACTTC

D gene: -
J gene: TRBJ1-5
clone size: -
V gene: TRBV6-5
CDR3 protein: CASSTQHF
CDR3 DNA: TGTGCCAGCAGCACCCAGCATTTT

D gene: -
J gene: TRBJ1-1
clone size: few
V gene: TRBV20-1
CDR3 protein: CSAIQGHNTEAFF
CDR3 DNA: TGCAGTGCCATTCAAGGACATAACACTGAAGCTTTCTTT

D gene: -
J gene: TRBJ2-1
clone size: few
V gene: TRBV18
CDR3 protein: CASSPAGSGASYNEQFF
CDR3 DNA: TGTGCCAGCTCACCGGCGGGATCAGGGGCGTCCTACAATGAGCAGTTCTTC

D gene: -
J gene: TRBJ2-7
clone size: many
V gene: TRBV10-3
CDR3 protein: CAISEPPRTSEQYF
CDR3 DNA: TGTGCCATCAGTGAGCCCCCTAGGACATCTGAGCAGTACTTC

D gene: TRBD2
J gene: TRBJ2-5
clone size: many
V gene: TRBV6-1
CDR3 protein: CASSEYGSGSFQETQYF
CDR3 DNA: TGTGCCAGCAGTGAATATGGAAGCGGGAGTTTCCAAGAGACCCAGTACTTC

D gene: -
J gene: TRBJ2-3
clone size: few
V gene: TRBV7-6
CDR3 protein: CASSPQPQENTQYF
CDR3 DNA: TGTGCCAGCAGCCCGCAGCCACAGGAAAATACGCAGTATTTT

D gene: TRBD1
J gene: TRBJ2-7
clone size: -
V gene: TRBV6-5
CDR3 protein: CASSSTGQASYEQYF
CDR3 DNA: TGTGCCAGCAGTTCGACGGGACAGGCGTCCTACGAGCAGTACTTC

D gene: -
J gene: TRBJ1-1
clone size: -
V gene: TRBV7-2
CDR3 protein: CASSYRLDTEAFF
CDR3 DNA: TGTGCCAGCAGCTACAGGCTAGACACTGAAGCTTTCTTT

D gene: -
J gene: TRBJ2-3
clone size: many
V gene: TRBV20-1
CDR3 protein: CSLPSVVSTDTQYF
CDR3 DNA: TGCAGTCTTCCCTCAGTAGTTAGCACAGATACGCAGTATTTT

D gene: -
J gene: TRBJ2-5
clone size: many
V gene: TRBV29-1
CDR3 protein: CSVRTVQETQYF
CDR3 DNA: TGCAGCGTCAGGACAGTCCAAGAGACCCAGTACTTC

D gene: -
J gene: TRBJ1-1
clone size: many
V gene: TRBV12-3/TRBV12-4
CDR3 protein: CASSLGVVNTEAFF
CDR3 DNA: TGTGCCAGCAGTTTGGGGGTTGTGAACACTGAAGCTTTCTTT

D gene: TRBD2
J gene: TRBJ2-3
clone size: -
V gene: TRBV12-3/TRBV12-4
CDR3 protein: CASSLTLAGSTDTQYF
CDR3 DNA: TGTGCCAGCAGTTTGACTCTAGCGGGGAGCACAGATACGCAGTATTTT

D gene: -
J gene: TRBJ2-5
clone size: -
V gene: TRBV5-1
CDR3 protein: CATGLAPTPETQYF
CDR3 DNA: TGCGCCACCGGCTTAGCCCCCACCCCAGAGACCCAGTACTTC

D gene: TRBD1
J gene: TRBJ2-7
clone size: many
V gene: TRBV27
CDR3 protein: CASWDRGSSYEQYF
CDR3 DNA: TGTGCCAGCTGGGACAGGGGGTCTTCCTACGAGCAGTACTTC

D gene: -
J gene: TRBJ2-3
clone size: few
V gene: TRBV7-2
CDR3 protein: CASSLEVSGNTQYF
CDR3 DNA: TGTGCCAGCAGCTTAGAAGTGAGTGGGAATACGCAGTATTTT

D gene: TRBD1
J gene: TRBJ2-7
clone size: many
V gene: TRBV12-3/TRBV12-4
CDR3 protein: CASSYNRDRGVDEQYF
CDR3 DNA: TGTGCCAGCAGTTACAACCGGGACAGGGGAGTCGACGAGCAGTACTTC

D gene: -
J gene: TRBJ1-4
clone size: -
V gene: TRBV10-3
CDR3 protein: CAISESMPRLGEKLFF
CDR3 DNA: TGTGCCATCAGTGAGTCAATGCCGAGGTTAGGTGAAAAACTGTTTTTT

D gene: -
J gene: TRBJ1-5
clone size: -
V gene: TRBV28
CDR3 protein: CASSLYKWVSEANQPQHF
CDR3 DNA: TGTGCCAGCAGTTTGTATAAGTGGGTTTCAGAGGCCAATCAGCCCCAGCATTTT

D gene: -
J gene: TRBJ1-6
clone size: -
V gene: TRBV20-1
CDR3 protein: CSARNKPAILNSPLHF
CDR3 DNA: TGCAGTGCTAGAAATAAACCCGCGATCCTTAATTCACCCCTCCACTTT

D gene: -
J gene: TRBJ1-1
clone size: -
V gene: TRBV10-3
CDR3 protein: CAISDRQSRPNTEAFF
CDR3 DNA: TGTGCCATCAGTGATCGCCAGTCGCGTCCGAACACTGAAGCTTTCTTT

D gene: -
J gene: TRBJ2-2
clone size: few
V gene: TRBV6-6
CDR3 protein: CASSLTSGELFF
CDR3 DNA: TGTGCCAGCAGTTTAACCTCCGGGGAGCTGTTTTTT

D gene: -
J gene: TRBJ2-7
clone size: -
V gene: TRBV6-2/TRBV6-3
CDR3 protein: CASDQGHNSYEQYF
CDR3 DNA: TGTGCCAGTGATCAGGGACACAACTCCTACGAGCAGTACTTC

D gene: TRBD2
J gene: TRBJ2-1
clone size: many
V gene: TRBV27
CDR3 protein: CASSLGGGLSYNEQFF
CDR3 DNA: TGTGCCAGCAGTTTAGGCGGGGGGCTCTCCTACAATGAGCAGTTCTTC

D gene: TRBD1
J gene: TRBJ1-5
clone size: few
V gene: TRBV7-2
CDR3 protein: CASSRRQGGNQPQHF
CDR3 DNA: TGTGCCAGCAGCCGTAGACAGGGAGGGAATCAGCCCCAGCATTTT

D gene: -
J gene: TRBJ2-7
clone size: -
V gene: TRBV5-1
CDR3 protein: CASSSVPGTVERQYF
CDR3 DNA: TGCGCCAGCAGCTCGGTTCCCGGGACCGTCGAACGGCAGTACTTC

D gene: -
J gene: TRBJ1-3
clone size: -
V gene: TRBV12-3/TRBV12-4
CDR3 protein: CASSWARNTIYF
CDR3 DNA: TGTGCCAGCAGTTGGGCCAGAAACACCATATATTTT

D gene: -
J gene: TRBJ2-3
clone size: many
V gene: TRBV20-1
CDR3 protein: CSALDVGGPSTDTQYF
CDR3 DNA: TGCAGTGCTCTCGATGTCGGGGGGCCTAGCACAGATACGCAGTATTTT

D gene: -
J gene: TRBJ1-1
clone size: -
V gene: TRBV20-1
CDR3 protein: CSGRPYDSPAGLTEAFF
CDR3 DNA: TGCAGTGGCAGGCCGTACGACAGCCCGGCAGGGCTGACTGAAGCTTTCTTT

D gene: TRBD1
J gene: TRBJ2-7
clone size: -
V gene: TRBV7-8
CDR3 protein: CASSLARGPGSGEQYF
CDR3 DNA: TGTGCCAGCAGCTTAGCAAGGGGGCCAGGGTCGGGAGAGCAGTACTTC

D gene: -
J gene: TRBJ1-5
clone size: -
V gene: TRBV28
CDR3 protein: CASREGTVNQPQHF
CDR3 DNA: TGTGCCAGCAGGGAAGGGACGGTCAATCAGCCCCAGCATTTT

D gene: -
J gene: TRBJ2-1
clone size: -
V gene: TRBV18
CDR3 protein: CASSRYTQQGRGNEQFF
CDR3 DNA: TGTGCCAGCTCACGATATACACAACAGGGTCGGGGCAATGAGCAGTTCTTC

D gene: TRBD1
J gene: TRBJ1-2
clone size: -
V gene: TRBV28
CDR3 protein: CASRRQGSTNYGYTF
CDR3 DNA: TGTGCCAGCAGAAGACAGGGGTCAACCAACTATGGCTACACCTTC

D gene: -
J gene: TRBJ2-5
clone size: -
V gene: TRBV6-2/TRBV6-3
CDR3 protein: CASRPLGPGETQYF
CDR3 DNA: TGTGCCAGCAGACCCCTCGGCCCCGGGGAGACCCAGTACTTC

D gene: -
J gene: TRBJ2-7
clone size: many
V gene: TRBV18
CDR3 protein: CASSPVSLDSSYEQYF
CDR3 DNA: TGTGCCAGCTCTCCCGTAAGTCTGGACAGTTCCTACGAGCAGTACTTC

D gene: -
J gene: TRBJ2-3
clone size: many
V gene: TRBV7-2
CDR3 protein: CASSLGARGNTQYF
CDR3 DNA: TGTGCCAGCAGCTTAGGAGCCAGGGGTAATACGCAGTATTTT

D gene: -
J gene: TRBJ2-3
clone size: many
V gene: TRBV5-1
CDR3 protein: CASSLVEDTQYF
CDR3 DNA: TGCGCCAGCAGCTTGGTAGAAGATACGCAGTATTTT

D gene: -
J gene: TRBJ1-1
clone size: many
V gene: TRBV4-3
CDR3 protein: CASSQGKQGLTEAFF
CDR3 DNA: TGCGCCAGCAGCCAAGGGAAACAGGGTCTGACTGAAGCTTTCTTT

D gene: TRBD1
J gene: TRBJ2-3
clone size: many
V gene: TRBV12-3/TRBV12-4
CDR3 protein: CASSLGQGREDTQYF
CDR3 DNA: TGTGCCAGCAGTTTAGGACAGGGCCGTGAGGATACGCAGTATTTT

D gene: -
J gene: TRBJ1-2
clone size: many
V gene: TRBV7-2
CDR3 protein: CASNTGDYGYTF
CDR3 DNA: TGTGCCAGCAATACGGGGGACTATGGCTACACCTTC

D gene: TRBD2
J gene: TRBJ2-7
clone size: -
V gene: TRBV28
CDR3 protein: CASSFVSGGRGEQYF
CDR3 DNA: TGTGCCAGCAGTTTCGTGTCGGGAGGGCGTGGCGAGCAGTACTTC

D gene: -
J gene: TRBJ2-5
clone size: few
V gene: TRBV27
CDR3 protein: CASSQLAQYQETQYF
CDR3 DNA: TGTGCCAGCAGTCAGCTCGCCCAGTACCAAGAGACCCAGTACTTC

D gene: TRBD1
J gene: TRBJ2-7
clone size: many
V gene: TRBV7-2
CDR3 protein: CASSLAGTAAYEQYF
CDR3 DNA: TGTGCCAGCAGCTTAGCGGGGACAGCCGCCTACGAGCAGTACTTC

D gene: TRBD2
J gene: TRBJ2-7
clone size: -
V gene: TRBV5-1
CDR3 protein: CASSPRGLAGWEQYF
CDR3 DNA: TGCGCCAGCAGCCCGCGGGGACTAGCGGGGTGGGAGCAGTACTTC

D gene: -
J gene: TRBJ2-3
clone size: few
V gene: TRBV10-3
CDR3 protein: CAISYSTDTQYF
CDR3 DNA: TGTGCCATCTCCTACAGCACAGATACGCAGTATTTT

D gene: -
J gene: TRBJ2-1
clone size: many
V gene: TRBV5-1
CDR3 protein: CASSPRGPIKGEQFF
CDR3 DNA: TGCGCCAGCAGCCCTCGGGGCCCCATTAAAGGAGAGCAGTTCTTC

D gene: -
J gene: TRBJ2-6
clone size: -
V gene: TRBV5-1
CDR3 protein: CASSLRTVSSGANVLTF
CDR3 DNA: TGCGCCAGCAGCTTGAGGACTGTGAGCTCTGGGGCCAACGTCCTGACTTTC

D gene: TRBD1
J gene: TRBJ1-1
clone size: few
V gene: TRBV7-6
CDR3 protein: CASSVRGANTEAFF
CDR3 DNA: TGTGCCAGCAGTGTCAGGGGGGCGAACACTGAAGCTTTCTTT